This TCR beta chain was retrieved from a study of cytomegalovirus exposure and HLA in healthy donors (dated by TCRdb to 2016 to 2017). About the study as a whole: According to an earlier analysis of 550 to 700 of the donors, about 179 million T cells yielded some 120 million unique TCR beta sequences and more than 250 Gb of sequence data. The study combined high-throughput TCR immunosequencing, statistical association of individual TCRs with disease status, and machine learning to predict cytomegalovirus infection status. The study aimed to test whether cataloging public T cell receptors could reveal signatures of past pathogen exposure. HLA typing covered class I and class II loci at four-digit resolution. Typing coverage differed by locus: A, B, C, DRB1 and DQB1 were typed in roughly 620-630 donors, DQA1 in 500 to 550, DPA1 in approximately 610, and DPB1 in about 450. An earlier analysis of a few hundred of the donors applied high-throughput TCR beta sequencing to assess whether each TCR beta V gene segment acted as functional or pseudogenic. The genetic ancestry cluster associated with self-reported Caucasian donors included 81% of the 398 genotyped donors. Rather than drawing on any new phenotypic data, the later analysis identified candidate immune exposures from TCR beta sequences and the way those sequences occurred across donors. A later genetic analysis used genome-wide SNP genotypes for about 65% of the roughly 670 donors, treating that subset as a discovery cohort. About 300 gigabases of sequencing data and 70 million to 100 million unique TCR sequences were included in an early release covering roughly 700 HLA-typed donors. Donor age, sex, ethnicity and CMV serostatus were compiled together with the repertoire data. A separate validation cohort of some 130 different subjects was used in addition to the 666-subject first cohort. The study profiled the T cell repertoires of 500 to 800 subjects by immunosequencing and related them to cytomegalovirus serostatus. Among over 350 genotyped donors of the cohort, an average of around 240,000 unique TCR beta nucleotide sequences were sequenced per donor, roughly 18% of them non-productive. Every repertoire in the discovery cohort had been generated on one and the same sequencing platform. A later analysis re-analyzed previously published TCR beta repertoires from roughly 690 donors and added high-resolution HLA genotyping to study TCR occurrence patterns. Because of strong linkage in the cohort, roughly five DR-DQ haplotypes were treated as single units for association and clustering. Paper-wide results and their limitations: In a later analysis, TCR association rates were found to vary across HLA loci, with the most associated TCRs seen for DRB1 alleles and the fewest for HLA-C alleles. It was suggested by the authors that the approach could potentially be generalized to other disease states and immunological phenotypes. In an earlier analysis of about 600 of the donors, most TCR beta V segments appeared in productive rearrangements about 87% or about 30% of the time, broadly matching IMGT annotations. When HLA alleles, especially DR and DQ, strongly co-occurred, attributing TCR associations to individual alleles was difficult. Because HLA typing was unavailable for some donors at each locus, only the typed subset was used in association tests. Roughly uniform sequencing depth across donors was assumed in presence/absence analyses, although this assumption may not hold. Only TCR beta chains were sequenced in this cohort, and the absence of alpha or paired-chain data limited detectable features. For the cohort, immune exposure information was limited to CMV serostatus. A total of 150 or so TCR beta chains were listed by the study as associated with cytomegalovirus. Because counts were too low, some 17 rarely observed V segments, including chromosome 9 orphons, were left out of the earlier analysis of 587 of the donors. Cytomegalovirus status was reported to be diagnosed by the classifier with high specificity and sensitivity in both the original and validation cohorts. A later genetic analysis associated a missense DCLRE1C variant with V-gene and J-gene trimming of TCR beta chains, and an independent cohort replicated the association. At a false discovery rate of 0.05, a later analysis linked about 17,000 TCR beta sequences to specific HLA alleles. Compared with the approximately 710-donor mean, donors in an Asian-associated ancestry cluster had fewer N-insertions in productive TCRs, according to a later genetic analysis. Compared with equally common non-associated chains, HLA-associated TCR beta chains in a later analysis were more clonally expanded and had lower generation probabilities. Because the 87-base-pair reads could not distinguish some IMGT-functional V segments, including TRBV6-2 and TRBV6-3, those segments were excluded. A further reported finding was that TCR beta sequences accurately predicted the HLA-A and HLA-B alleles for most subjects in the first cohort. Correlated functional status among segregating V segments might be attributable to linkage disequilibrium, but an unknown experimental factor could not be ruled out. In a later analysis, most CMV-associated TCR beta chains were found to appear HLA-restricted, with HLA associations seemingly driven largely by CMV exposure. Across donors, most TCR sequences were observed very rarely, whereas some public TCRs were present in many individuals. A group of highly shared sequence variants was considered likely to be a technical artifact of the sequencing pipeline. In a later analysis, several top co-occurrence clusters were reported to appear linked to parvovirus B19, influenza, CMV and Epstein-Barr virus. In vitro tests confirmed that a few of the cytomegalovirus-associated TCR beta chains recognize cytomegalovirus antigens.

Notes on this clone: Its binding antigen is unknown.

The germline V gene supplies CDR1 SGHRS and CDR2 YFSETQ. Trimming removed 4 bases from V and 7 bases from J, leaving 23 bases between the germline ends. From the cysteine up to the phenylalanine, the CDR3 has a length of 17 residues. Only CDR3 DNA remains: 51 bases, in frame from the first base. The cohort consisted of 600 or so healthy bone marrow donors. Cohort members were all nominally healthy when sampled, although unrecorded immune exposures were likely present. The donor was CMV seropositive and belonged to the group of 250 to 350 seropositive cohort members. A peripheral blood sample was provided by each donor, and peripheral blood mononuclear cells were used for TCR beta sequencing. The Qiagen DNeasy Blood Extraction Kit was used to extract genomic DNA from the blood cell samples. The method was the immunoSEQ multiplex PCR assay. For the multiplex PCR, a mixture combining 60 forward primers for TCR Vbeta segments and 13 reverse primers for TCR Jbeta segments was used. The CDR3 region of rearranged TCR beta genes was amplified from genomic DNA by a multiplex PCR assay. Amplified TCR beta libraries were sequenced as 87-base-pair reads on the Illumina HiSeq System. The authors' analysis ran thus. A later analysis tallied 80 million to 95 million unique TCR beta chains across the 640 or so repertoires, and approximately 12 million of those chains were shared by two or more donors. Raw reads were error-corrected and collapsed into unique sequences by a nearest-neighbor algorithm in which closely related sequences were merged to remove PCR and sequencing errors. CDR3 sequences were aligned to IMGT reference sequences to assign V, D and J gene segments. For a sequence to be retained, a match of at least six nucleotides to both a V gene segment and a J gene segment was required. Rearrangements were called productive when the CDR3 lacked stop codons and stayed in frame with V and J; all others were non-productive. CDR3 was defined by IMGT convention, running from the second conserved V-encoded cysteine to the conserved J-encoded phenylalanine. The earlier analysis of 587 of the donors excluded sequences that lacked an unambiguous match to a single V gene segment. In an earlier analysis of roughly 500 of the donors, V segments were called functional above 56.7% productive rearrangements and were called segregating when the between-donor standard deviation exceeded 5%. A statistical classification framework was built to diagnose cytomegalovirus status from the catalog of TCR beta chain sequences. In a later analysis, TCR nucleotide sequences were compared against IMGT/GENE-DB human TR gene sequences so that V and J genes could be assigned. Using the TCRdist pipeline, a later analysis assigned CDR3 sequences along with most-parsimonious VDJ recombination scenarios. A later analysis defined each TCR beta chain by its CDR3 amino acid sequence plus V-gene family, and excluded reads lacking a unique V-gene family. A later analysis removed 592 highly shared, low-generation-probability nucleotide sequences to deal with suspected cross-contamination and a sequencing artifact. For each public chain, a later analysis derived a clonal expansion index from normalized ranks of inferred template counts within each repertoire. In a later analysis, generation probabilities were computed with a VDJ recombination model fitted to out-of-frame rearrangements, and the resulting probabilities were checked against IGoR. A later analysis scored TCR-TCR, TCR-HLA and TCR-CMV co-occurrence with hypergeometric tests, applying a repertoire-size bias correction to TCR pairs. A later analysis estimated false discovery rates by permuting HLA or CMV assignments 20 times. In a later analysis, co-occurring TCRs were grouped with DBSCAN, and TCRdist sequence similarity was added when clustering was performed within HLA-allele-positive subsets. Repertoires with fewer than 30,000 or more than 120,000 public chains were left out of co-occurrence clustering, as were about 5 repertoires with anomalous nucleotide sharing. The table was pulled from immuneACCESS by TCRdb, which kept in-frame rearrangements only. Such tables lose some clones; where checked, under half of the loss comes from unresolved V genes, and the rest has no known cause. V and J calls and clone size come straight from that table; D and trimming were deduced from the DNA. The table for this sample lists roughly 220,000 clones. The top ten clones comprise roughly 1.1% of the sample.

The rearrangement combines TRBV5-1 with TRBJ2-2, with a tentative D gene TRBD1 over 6 matching bases. Source material: PBMCs. The TCR comes from a girl aged 2 to 10 in good health and CMV-seropositive. The DNA is TGCGCCAGCAGCCCCCAAGGACAGCCGTTAGGGAGCGGGGAGCTGTTTTTT. It is translated as CASSPQGQPLGSGELFF.